Shown below are 17 T cell receptor beta chains from a single sample sequenced in a study of identical twins. TCRdb re-derived calls from the 5' RACE reads in MiXCR, one entry per CDR3 protein. The sample consists of 1.5 million or so distinct CDR3 sequences, around 29% of them appearing once. Sequencing used cord blood. The receptors originated from a newborn girl in good health.

In this sample, this clonotype turned up a few times. The J gene is TRBJ2-7, the V gene TRBV6-2 or TRBV6-3; D possibly corresponds to TRBD1 (6 bases). V shed 2 bases and J shed 3 bases, with 23 bases lying between them. The CDR3 contains 18 residues. The germline gives CDR1 MNHEY, CDR2 SVGEGT. Written as DNA, the CDR3 is TGTGCCAGCAGTTACCTTGTACGTCGACAGGACCTACGCTACGAGCAGTACTTC. Its translation: CASSYLVRRQDLRYEQYF.

This clonotype was recorded at least ten times. The rearrangement uses TRBV5-1 and TRBJ2-1, with 10 bases aligning to TRBD2. V was pared by 0 bases and J by 1 base, with 1 base of the junction left unmatched. CDR1 SGHRS and CDR2 YFSETQ come from the germline V gene. The CDR3 runs to 16 residues. CDR3 region: CASSLAGLASYNEQFF. CDR3 sequence (DNA): TGCGCCAGCAGCTTGGCGGGACTAGCGTCCTACAATGAGCAGTTCTTC.

This clonotype has more than one count but fewer than ten. The chain employs TRBV7-9 and TRBJ1-1; D is unresolved. Trimming removed 4 bases at V and 1 base at J, with 10 bases between. CDR3 size: 14 residues. Germline lookup yields CDR1 SEHNR and CDR2 FQNEAQ (reference sequence). CDR3: CASSSPRENTEAFF. The DNA of the CDR3 is TGTGCCAGCAGCTCGCCACGGGAGAACACTGAAGCTTTCTTT.

This chain joins TRBV21-1 and TRBJ2-1; the DNA was not compared with TRBD1, the D call given in the table. TRBV21-1 is deemed a pseudogene. The CDR3 totals 9 residues. The CDR3: CASGGEQFF. The CDR3 DNA reads as TGTGCCAGCGGGGGTGAGCAGTTCTTC.

This CDR3 is CSARAGLVTGELFF. The DNA of the CDR3 is TGCAGTGCTAGAGCGGGACTAGTCACCGGGGAGCTGTTTTTT. This rearrangement joins TRBV20-1 to TRBJ2-2, with TRBD2 matching 8 bases. Germline-derived CDR1 and CDR2 are DFQATT and SNEGSKA (reference sequence). This CDR3 is 14 amino acids long. The V segment lost 1 base and the J segment 4 bases; nucleotides outside the gene matches: 2.

The V call is TRBV14, the J call TRBJ1-4, with 8 bases that match TRBD1. The CDR3 runs to 17 residues. CDR1 and CDR2 (germline): SGHDN, FVKESK. J lost 5 bases, V lost 4 bases, and 12 bases had no gene match. The CDR3, as DNA: TGTGCCAGCAGCCTAGGACAGGGAGGCGGCTGGAATGAAAAACTGTTTTTT. Protein: CASSLGQGGGWNEKLFF.

A word on this clonotype: This may be a read error, as it is one base from a much larger clone. The rearrangement links TRBV6-5 to TRBJ2-7; 7 bases agree with TRBD2. The germline CDR1 and CDR2 sequences are MNHEY and SVGAGI. The CDR3 sequence is 12 residues long. CDR3 residues: CASSYLGGEQCF. Written as DNA, the CDR3 is TGTGCCAGCAGTTACTTGGGGGGGGAGCAGTGCTTC.

The gene calls are TRBV20-1 and TRBJ2-1, with D perhaps assigned TRBD1 or TRBD2 (5 bases each). In germline, CDR1 is DFQATT, CDR2 SNEGSKA (reference sequence). V dropped 0 bases and J dropped 2 bases, with 11 bases sitting between them. This CDR3 region has 15 residues. CDR3 loop: CSARDPGRPYNEQFF. In DNA, the CDR3 is TGCAGTGCTAGAGACCCGGGACGCCCCTACAATGAGCAGTTCTTC.

Here the CDR3 DNA reads TGCGCCAGCAGCTTGCAGGAGAGAGATGAGCAGTTCTTC. Amino acids: CASSLQERDEQFF. The rearrangement uses TRBV5-1 and TRBJ2-1; D is undetermined. V was shortened by 1 base and J by 8 bases, with 10 bases between the two germline ends. Germline V lookup: CDR1 SGHRS, CDR2 YFSETQ. The CDR3 is made up of 13 amino acids.

The chain uses TRBV6-5 and TRBJ2-3; 14 bases are a match to TRBD2. The V segment lost 0 bases and the J segment 4 bases; nucleotides outside the gene matches: 12. Germline V gene lookup returns CDR1 MNHEY and CDR2 SVGAGI. CDR3 size: 20 residues. The CDR3 spells CASSYSTYPGLAGVPDTQYF. The CDR3 DNA reads TGTGCCAGCAGTTACTCGACCTACCCGGGACTAGCGGGAGTCCCAGATACGCAGTATTTT.

This sequence joins TRBV29-1 and TRBJ2-2; 9 bases are shared with TRBD2. CDR3 length: 14 residues. The germline CDR1 and CDR2 sequences are SQVTM and ANQGSEA. CDR3 DNA: TGCCTCCCGTTACCGGCGGGGGGGACCGGGGAGCTGTTTTTT. Residues: CLPLPAGGTGELFF.

This clonotype was counted only a few times. This sequence joins TRBV20-1 and TRBJ1-1; D gene uncertain. Germline V gene lookup returns CDR1 DFQATT and CDR2 SNEGSKA (reference sequence). V was cut by 1 base and J by 8 bases, with 2 bases left in between. This CDR3 spans 9 amino acids. DNA of the CDR3: TGCAGTGCTAGAGCGGAAGCTTTCTTT. Protein product: CSARAEAFF.

The chain carries TRBV27 and TRBJ1-6, with D possibly TRBD1 on 5 matching bases. V lost 6 bases and J lost 6, with 21 bases in between. This CDR3 has 17 amino acids. Germline CDR1 and CDR2: MNHEY and SMNVEV (reference sequence). This chain's CDR3 is CASSDPRAGQINSPLHF. The CDR3 bases are TGTGCCAGCAGCGACCCGAGGGCAGGACAAATTAATTCACCCCTCCACTTT.

This rearrangement joins TRBV27 to TRBJ1-5, with D possibly matching TRBD1 (6 bases). The V end was cut by 1 base, the J end by 1 base, with 14 bases between. The CDR3 covers 17 residues. Germline V gives CDR1 MNHEY, CDR2 SMNVEV (reference sequence). CDR3 bases: TGTGCCAGCAGTTTATGGGCAGGGGTGAGCAGCAATCAGCCCCAGCATTTT. Protein product: CASSLWAGVSSNQPQHF.

V gene TRBV29-1 combines with J gene TRBJ2-3, with 7 bases identical to TRBD2. Germline V gene lookup returns CDR1 SQVTM and CDR2 ANQGSEA. This CDR3 is 14 amino acids long. V shed 5 bases and J 2 bases; nucleotides not matched to a gene: 7. The CDR3 DNA sequence: TGCAGCGTTATGGAGCGGGGAGTCACAGATACGCAGTATTTT. It yields the protein CSVMERGVTDTQYF.

The chain links TRBV10-3 to TRBJ2-1; 7 nucleotides agree with TRBD2. CDR3 size: 15 residues. Germline V gene lookup returns CDR1 ENHRY and CDR2 SYGVKD. V lost 6 bases and J lost 0; bases outside the gene matches: 5. Here the CDR3 DNA reads TGTGCCATCAGATGGGAGGGTAGCTCCTACAATGAGCAGTTCTTC. It yields the protein CAIRWEGSSYNEQFF.

J is TRBJ2-7 and V is TRBV12-3 or TRBV12-4; 7 bases align to TRBD1. This CDR3 has 14 residues. V lost 6 bases to trimming and J lost 3 bases; unmatched junction nucleotides: 8. CDR3 region: CASSRPGQFYEQYF. CDR3 DNA: TGTGCCAGCAGCCGACCGGGACAGTTCTACGAGCAGTACTTC.